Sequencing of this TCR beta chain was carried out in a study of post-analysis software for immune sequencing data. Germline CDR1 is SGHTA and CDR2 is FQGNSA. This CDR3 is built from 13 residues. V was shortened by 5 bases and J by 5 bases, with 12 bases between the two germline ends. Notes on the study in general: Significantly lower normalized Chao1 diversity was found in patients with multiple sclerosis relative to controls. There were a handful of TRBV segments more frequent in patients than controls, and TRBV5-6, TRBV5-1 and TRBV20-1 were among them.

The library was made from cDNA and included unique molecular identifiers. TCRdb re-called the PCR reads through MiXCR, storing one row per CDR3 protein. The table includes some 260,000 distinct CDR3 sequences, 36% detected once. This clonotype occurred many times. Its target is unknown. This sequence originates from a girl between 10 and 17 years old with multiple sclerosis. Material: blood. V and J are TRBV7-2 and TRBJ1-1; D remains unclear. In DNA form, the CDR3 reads TGTGCCAGCAGCCTCCTAACGGGGACTGAAGCTTTCTTT. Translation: CASSLLTGTEAFF.